This TCR beta chain is drawn from a study of T-cell memory formation after mild COVID-19. Of note for this clonotype: Its antigen is currently unknown.

General study points: Researchers found some responding clones in pre-infection memory, a sign that cross-reactive memory joined. CD8+ contracting clones occupied EMRA, while CD4+ ones occupied mainly CM and EM. Clones that contracted from day 15 to 85 had balanced CD4/CD8; later expanders were CD4+ biased.

Germline V gives CDR1 MNHEY, CDR2 SVGAGI. The CDR3 covers 16 residues. The ends were cut back, 0 bases at V and 7 bases at J, with 16 bases in the middle. The authors produced TCR alpha and TCR beta cDNA libraries with sample barcodes and UMIs by 5'RACE using constant-segment primers. TCRdb fed the 5' RACE reads into MiXCR, producing one record per CDR3 protein. The table lists 280,000 or so distinct CDR3 sequences, roughly 18% of them singletons. The receptor was isolated from a man younger than 30 who had mild COVID-19 (a few samples of this study predate the infection). Cell type and time point are not known. The sample comprised PBMCs or a T cell subset sorted from them (not recorded which). The chain uses TRBV6-5 and TRBJ2-1; D is possibly TRBD2 (6 bases). The CDR3 bases are TGTGCCAGCAGTTACTCGAAGACTAGGCACATAAATGAGCAGTTCTTC. It codes for CASSYSKTRHINEQFF.